The rows below give T cell receptor beta chains drawn from one sample of a study of early T cells in non-severe SARS-CoV-2 infection. TCRdb processed the 5' RACE reads anew with MiXCR; each CDR3 protein has one entry. The sample lists tens of thousands of distinct CDR3 sequences; around 6.6% were seen once. The material sequenced was whole blood, taken at baseline. Receptors originate from an adult who was a healthcare worker with PCR-confirmed SARS-CoV-2 infection or an uninfected control (not recorded which). CDR3s include the opening cysteine and the closing phenylalanine or tryptophan. D genes are given only for firm matches. Size is omitted from some rows. Given values are once, few, many or a class for expanded clones.

j_call clone_size d_call v_call cdr3_aa cdr3_nt
TRBJ2-1 many - TRBV28 CASSPWVSHNEQFF TGTGCCAGCAGCCCCTGGGTGTCCCACAATGAGCAGTTCTTC
TRBJ2-2 few - TRBV29-1 CSVEGAGLGTGELFF TGCAGCGTTGAGGGCGCAGGGTTAGGCACCGGGGAGCTGTTTTTT
TRBJ2-2 many TRBD1 TRBV9 CASSAPNYRGFTGELFF TGTGCCAGCAGCGCCCCGAACTACAGGGGTTTCACCGGGGAGCTGTTTTTT
TRBJ1-1 - - TRBV12-3/TRBV12-4 CASSPWTVPNTEAFF TGTGCCAGCAGCCCCTGGACAGTCCCGAACACTGAAGCTTTCTTT
TRBJ2-7 - TRBD2 TRBV12-3/TRBV12-4 CASSLSSGSYEQYF TGTGCCAGCAGTTTATCTAGCGGCTCCTACGAGCAGTACTTC
TRBJ2-2 few - TRBV12-3/TRBV12-4 CASSTNTGELFF TGTGCCAGCAGTACTAACACCGGGGAGCTGTTTTTT
TRBJ1-5 few - TRBV6-2/TRBV6-3 CASSQPGTRNQPQHF TGTGCCAGCAGTCAGCCCGGGACGAGGAATCAGCCCCAGCATTTT
TRBJ1-6 few - TRBV10-3 CAISPAGWGSPLHF TGTGCCATCAGTCCGGCAGGGTGGGGATCACCCCTCCACTTT
TRBJ2-3 few - TRBV28 CASSSPPSASTDTQYF TGTGCCAGCAGTTCCCCGCCGAGCGCTAGCACAGATACGCAGTATTTT
TRBJ1-1 few - TRBV7-9 CASSLAIGVYQTEAFF TGTGCCAGCAGCTTAGCAATTGGAGTCTACCAAACTGAAGCTTTCTTT
TRBJ2-5 few - TRBV7-3 CASSLTGEETQYF TGTGCCAGCAGCTTAACGGGGGAAGAGACCCAGTACTTC
TRBJ2-7 few TRBD1 TRBV29-1 CSVDYGTGIYEQYF TGCAGCGTCGATTACGGGACAGGCATCTACGAGCAGTACTTC
TRBJ1-2 many TRBD1 TRBV6-5 CASSVGTVINF TGTGCCAGCAGTGTCGGGACAGTCATTAACTTC
TRBJ2-5 - - TRBV6-6 CASSYSTWLDGETQYF TGTGCCAGCAGTTACTCGACGTGGCTAGATGGAGAGACCCAGTACTTC
TRBJ1-2 many - TRBV7-2 CASSLVQGHYGYTF TGTGCCAGCAGCTTAGTCCAGGGGCACTATGGCTACACCTTC
TRBJ1-3 few - TRBV30 CAWSVSSGNTIYF TGTGCCTGGAGTGTATCTTCTGGAAACACCATATATTTT
TRBJ2-7 - - TRBV4-3 CASSQVYGGHEQYF TGCGCCAGCAGCCAAGTGTACGGGGGACACGAGCAGTACTTC
TRBJ2-3 few - TRBV18 CASSPPGDLADTQYF TGTGCCAGCTCACCACCGGGGGACTTGGCAGATACGCAGTATTTT
TRBJ2-1 few TRBD2 TRBV12-3/TRBV12-4 CASRPSGGSTYNEQFF TGTGCCAGCAGGCCTAGCGGGGGGAGCACCTACAATGAGCAGTTCTTC
TRBJ2-7 - - TRBV9 CASSAGDSYEQYF TGTGCCAGCAGCGCCGGGGATTCCTACGAGCAGTACTTC
TRBJ2-7 few - TRBV7-6 CASSLGHEGQYF TGTGCCAGCAGCTTGGGTCATGAGGGGCAGTACTTC
TRBJ2-6 many - TRBV4-3 CASSLGGAGANVLTF TGCGCCAGCAGCCTCGGAGGGGCTGGGGCCAACGTCCTGACTTTC
TRBJ2-7 many TRBD1 TRBV10-1 CASKRDRGPYEQYF TGCGCCAGCAAACGGGACAGGGGACCCTACGAGCAGTACTTC
TRBJ2-2 many - TRBV4-2 CASSHHGGAGTITGELFF TGTGCCAGCAGCCACCATGGCGGCGCGGGGACCATCACCGGGGAGCTGTTTTTT
TRBJ2-7 - - TRBV5-1 CASSIQVPLYEQYF TGCGCCAGCAGCATACAGGTGCCCCTATACGAGCAGTACTTC
TRBJ2-3 many - TRBV11-2 CASSSNGGSTDTQYF TGTGCCAGCAGCTCCAATGGGGGGAGCACAGATACGCAGTATTTT
TRBJ1-2 many - TRBV20-1 CSAYRATNYGYTF TGCAGTGCGTACCGGGCCACAAACTATGGCTACACCTTC
TRBJ2-7 - - TRBV5-4 CASSLAGRDSYEQYF TGTGCCAGCAGCTTGGCGGGACGGGACTCCTACGAGCAGTACTTC
TRBJ2-3 many TRBD2 TRBV12-3/TRBV12-4 CASRPSGGRDTQYF TGTGCCAGCAGACCGAGCGGGGGGAGAGATACGCAGTATTTT
TRBJ2-7 many - TRBV7-9 CASSPPTGSYEQYF TGTGCCAGCAGCCCCCCGACAGGTTCCTACGAGCAGTACTTC
TRBJ1-2 many TRBD1 TRBV18 CASSLETTGDNYGYTF TGTGCCAGCTCTCTAGAGACTACAGGGGATAACTATGGCTACACCTTC
TRBJ2-1 many - TRBV7-2 CASSLRRARHNEQFF TGTGCCAGCAGCTTGAGGAGGGCTAGACACAATGAGCAGTTCTTC
TRBJ1-2 many - TRBV7-8 CASSLGPGRKYGYTF TGTGCCAGCAGCTTGGGTCCCGGGAGGAAGTATGGCTACACCTTC
TRBJ2-3 many - TRBV7-2 CASSLGHLTDTQYF TGTGCCAGCAGCTTGGGACATCTCACAGATACGCAGTATTTT
TRBJ2-1 few - TRBV12-3/TRBV12-4 CASSLEGWTEQFF TGTGCCAGCAGTTTAGAGGGATGGACTGAGCAGTTCTTC
TRBJ2-3 many - TRBV12-3/TRBV12-4 CASSFDPPTQYF TGTGCCAGCAGTTTTGACCCCCCTACGCAGTATTTT
TRBJ2-1 many TRBD2 TRBV6-4 CARRGGPDEQFF TGTGCCAGGCGGGGGGGCCCGGATGAGCAGTTCTTC
TRBJ2-5 few - TRBV5-1 CASSLAGTSQETQYF TGCGCCAGCAGCTTGGCGGGGACGTCCCAAGAGACCCAGTACTTC
TRBJ1-1 - - TRBV4-2 CASSQGWNTEAFF TGTGCCAGCAGCCAAGGTTGGAACACTGAAGCTTTCTTT
TRBJ2-2 - - TRBV5-5 CASSLEDNGELFF TGTGCCAGCAGCTTGGAGGACAACGGGGAGCTGTTTTTT
TRBJ1-1 - - TRBV28 CASRSTPTDTEAFF TGTGCCAGCAGATCCACGCCGACGGACACTGAAGCTTTCTTT
TRBJ1-6 many TRBD1 TRBV4-3 CASSQTGTGGSPLHF TGCGCCAGCAGCCAGACCGGGACAGGGGGATCACCCCTCCACTTT
TRBJ2-5 few TRBD2 TRBV12-3/TRBV12-4 CASSLGLAGIQETQYF TGTGCCAGCAGTTTAGGTCTAGCGGGCATCCAAGAGACCCAGTACTTC
TRBJ1-2 - TRBD1 TRBV11-2 CASSFDRASNYGYTF TGTGCCAGCAGCTTCGACAGGGCTTCTAACTATGGCTACACCTTC
TRBJ2-1 - TRBD2 TRBV15 CATSRVPRGGYNEQFF TGTGCCACCAGCAGAGTTCCGCGGGGGGGCTACAATGAGCAGTTCTTC
TRBJ2-1 many TRBD1 TRBV29-1 CSAESGTGVNEQFF TGCAGCGCAGAATCCGGGACAGGGGTCAATGAGCAGTTCTTC
TRBJ1-2 - - TRBV12-3/TRBV12-4 CASSLGGENYGYTF TGTGCCAGCAGTTTAGGTGGGGAGAACTATGGCTACACCTTC